Sequencing of this T cell receptor beta chain was carried out in a study of blood T cells in healthy people across ages. V was cut by 11 bases and J by 1 base, with 14 bases left in between. CDR3 length equals 13 residues. The V gene's germline CDR1 is ENHRY and CDR2 SYGVKD. This clonotype was counted at least ten times. A J-beta primer mix and a sample-barcoded 5' primer were used in a second PCR of roughly 6 to 12 cycles. TCRdb processed the 5' RACE reads anew with MiXCR; each CDR3 protein has one entry. The sample consists of approximately 770,000 distinct CDR3 sequences, roughly 50% of them appearing once.

The chain is built from TRBV10-3 and TRBJ1-2, with a tentative D call TRBD1 (6 bases). This receptor was taken from a man aged 30-40 years in good health. The sequenced sample consisted of blood. CDR3: CAGGPTVNYGYTF. CDR3 nucleotides: TGTGCCGGGGGGCCGACAGTTAACTATGGCTACACCTTC.